The present T cell receptor (beta chain) was sequenced within a study of T-cell memory formation after mild COVID-19. TCRdb re-derived calls from the 5' RACE reads in MiXCR, one entry per CDR3 protein. The sample lists approximately 270,000 distinct CDR3 sequences, 15% to 20% seen once, with roughly 23% in the top ten. This clonotype was seen at least ten times. CDR1 is LGHDT and CDR2 is YNNKEL in the germline V gene (reference sequence). Trimming left V 2 bases short and J 1 base short, with 15 bases between. This CDR3 spans 16 amino acids. The sequenced sample was PBMCs or a T cell subset sorted from them (not recorded which). The genes are TRBV3-1 and TRBJ2-7, with a weak D call TRBD1 (6 bases). This TCR was recovered from a man aged 18 to 35 who had mild COVID-19 (a few samples of this study predate the infection). Cell type and time point are not known. The CDR3 here is CASSQYNLRGSYEQYF. The CDR3, as DNA: TGTGCCAGCAGCCAATACAATCTCAGGGGATCCTACGAGCAGTACTTC.